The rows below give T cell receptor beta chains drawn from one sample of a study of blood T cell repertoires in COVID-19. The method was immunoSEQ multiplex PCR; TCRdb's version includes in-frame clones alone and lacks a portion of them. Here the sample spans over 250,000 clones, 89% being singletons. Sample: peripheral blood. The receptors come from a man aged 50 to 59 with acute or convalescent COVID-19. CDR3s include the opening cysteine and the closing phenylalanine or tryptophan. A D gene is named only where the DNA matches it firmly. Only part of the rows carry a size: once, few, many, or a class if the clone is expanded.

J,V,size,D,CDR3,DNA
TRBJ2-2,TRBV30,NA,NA,CAWARQGITGELFF,TGTGCCTGGGCCCGGCAGGGGATCACCGGGGAGCTGTTTTTT
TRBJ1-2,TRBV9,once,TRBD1,CASSVEGTGGGYTF,TGTGCCAGCAGCGTAGAAGGGACAGGGGGCGGCTACACCTTC
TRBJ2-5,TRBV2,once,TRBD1,CASSWGQGQETQYF,TGTGCCAGCAGTTGGGGACAGGGCCAAGAGACCCAGTACTTC
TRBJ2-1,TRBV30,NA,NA,CAWILLSKRNEQFF,TGTGCCTGGATACTCCTCTCAAAGCGGAATGAGCAGTTCTTC
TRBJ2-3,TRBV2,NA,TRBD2,CASSKLAGWADTQYF,TGTGCCAGCAGTAAACTAGCGGGGTGGGCAGATACGCAGTATTTT
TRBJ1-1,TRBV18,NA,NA,CASSQRGREEAFF,TGTGCCAGCTCACAAAGGGGTCGTGAAGAAGCTTTCTTT
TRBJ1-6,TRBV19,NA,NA,CASSNQDSLPTYNSPLHF,TGTGCCAGTAGTAACCAGGACAGCCTGCCGACTTATAATTCACCCCTCCACTTT
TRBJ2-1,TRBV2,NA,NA,CASDPRGGEYNEQFF,TGTGCCAGCGATCCTCGGGGCGGGGAGTACAATGAGCAGTTCTTC
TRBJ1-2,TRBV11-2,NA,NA,CASSLDLNYGYTF,TGTGCCAGCAGCTTAGATCTCAACTATGGCTACACCTTC
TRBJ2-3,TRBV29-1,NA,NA,CSDRESDTQYF,TGCAGCGACCGGGAGTCCGATACGCAGTATTTT
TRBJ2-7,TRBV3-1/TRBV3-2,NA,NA,CASSQGRTLSYEQYF,TGTGCCAGCAGCCAAGGACGGACTCTCTCCTACGAGCAGTACTTC
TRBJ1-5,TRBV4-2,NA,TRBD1,CASRPGQGGEQPQHF,TGTGCCAGCAGACCCGGACAGGGCGGGGAGCAGCCCCAGCATTTT
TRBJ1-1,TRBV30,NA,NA,CAWSVPWAGKNTEAFF,TGTGCCTGGAGTGTACCGTGGGCAGGTAAGAACACTGAAGCTTTCTTT
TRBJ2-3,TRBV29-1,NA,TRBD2,CSVSEGGSGGRDTQYF,TGCAGCGTTTCTGAAGGTGGTAGCGGGGGGAGGGATACGCAGTATTTT
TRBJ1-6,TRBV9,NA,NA,CASSPRTDNSPLHF,TGTGCCAGCAGCCCTCGGACAGATAATTCACCCCTCCACTTT
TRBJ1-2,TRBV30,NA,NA,CAQSAVVSTYGYTF,TGTGCCCAAAGCGCAGTGGTATCTACCTATGGCTACACCTTC
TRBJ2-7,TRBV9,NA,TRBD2,CASSPRTSGAYEQYF,TGTGCCAGCAGCCCCCGGACTAGCGGGGCCTACGAGCAGTACTTC
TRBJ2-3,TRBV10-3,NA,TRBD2,CAITSKGTSLSTDTQYF,TGTGCCATCACCTCAAAAGGGACTAGCCTGAGCACAGATACGCAGTATTTT
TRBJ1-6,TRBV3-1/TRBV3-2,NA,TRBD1,CASSQQGVNSPLHF,TGTGCCAGCAGCCAACAGGGGGTGAATTCACCCCTCCACTTT
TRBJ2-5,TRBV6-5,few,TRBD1,CASSYSPTGGGKTQYF,TGTGCCAGCAGTTACTCACCTACAGGGGGCGGAAAGACCCAGTACTTC
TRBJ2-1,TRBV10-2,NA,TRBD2,CASSRLAGDYNEQFF,TGCGCCAGCAGTCGACTAGCGGGGGACTACAATGAGCAGTTCTTC
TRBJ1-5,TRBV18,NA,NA,CASSPSAGQIQPQHF,TGTGCCAGCTCACCATCGGCAGGGCAGATTCAGCCCCAGCATTTT
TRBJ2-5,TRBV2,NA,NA,CASSGQQETQYF,TGTGCCAGCAGTGGTCAGCAAGAGACCCAGTACTTC
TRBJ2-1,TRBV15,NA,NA,CATSRQWNEQFF,TGTGCCACCAGCAGACAGTGGAATGAGCAGTTCTTC
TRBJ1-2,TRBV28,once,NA,CASSSFGIPKDGYTF,TGTGCCAGCAGTTCCTTCGGGATCCCAAAGGATGGCTACACCTTC
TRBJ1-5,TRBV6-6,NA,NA,CASSYSTDQPQHF,TGTGCCAGCAGTTACTCGACAGACCAGCCCCAGCATTTT
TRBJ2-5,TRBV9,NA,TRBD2,CASSLGREKETQYF,TGTGCCAGCAGCCTAGGGCGGGAGAAGGAGACCCAGTACTTC
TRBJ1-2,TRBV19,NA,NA,CASSRRGGINPYGYTF,TGTGCCAGTAGCCGCCGCGGAGGCATAAACCCGTATGGCTACACCTTC
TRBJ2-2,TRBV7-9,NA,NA,CASSLSYTGELFF,TGTGCCAGCAGCTTAAGCTACACCGGGGAGCTGTTTTTT
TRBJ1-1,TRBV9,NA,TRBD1,CASSGNRGDTEAFF,TGTGCCAGCAGCGGGAACAGGGGGGACACTGAAGCTTTCTTT
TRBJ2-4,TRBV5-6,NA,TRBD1,CASSIKLDRGRLNIQYF,TGTGCCAGCAGCATCAAACTCGACAGGGGGCGATTAAACATTCAGTACTTC
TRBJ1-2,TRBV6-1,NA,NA,CASSERDFNYGYTF,TGTGCCAGCAGTGAAAGGGACTTTAACTATGGCTACACCTTC
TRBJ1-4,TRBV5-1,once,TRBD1,CASSRQGKINEKLFF,TGCGCCAGCAGCCGACAGGGGAAGATTAATGAAAAACTGTTTTTT
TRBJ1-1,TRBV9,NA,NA,CASSSQGLGNTEAFF,TGTGCCAGCAGCTCGCAGGGGTTGGGGAACACTGAAGCTTTCTTT
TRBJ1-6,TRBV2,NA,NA,CASMRFSAGRNSPLHF,TGTGCCAGCATGCGGTTCTCCGCAGGGCGCAATTCACCCCTCCACTTT
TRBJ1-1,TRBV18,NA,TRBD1,CASSPGQLNTEAFF,TGTGCCAGCTCACCGGGACAGTTGAACACTGAAGCTTTCTTT
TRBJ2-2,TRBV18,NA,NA,CASSRQAPVNTGELFF,TGTGCCAGCTCGCGACAGGCCCCAGTAAACACCGGGGAGCTGTTTTTT
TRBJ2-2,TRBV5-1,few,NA,CASSPSGMANTGELFF,TGCGCCAGCAGCCCCTCAGGGATGGCGAACACCGGGGAGCTGTTTTTT
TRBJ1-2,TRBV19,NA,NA,CASSAVEGTYGYTF,TGTGCCAGTAGCGCCGTGGAGGGGACTTATGGCTACACCTTC
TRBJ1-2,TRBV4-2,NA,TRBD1,CASSEAGQKYYGYTF,TGTGCCAGCAGCGAGGCGGGACAGAAATACTATGGCTACACCTTC
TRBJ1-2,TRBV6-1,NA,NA,CASSDADRVAYTF,TGTGCCAGCAGTGACGCGGACAGAGTCGCCTACACCTTC
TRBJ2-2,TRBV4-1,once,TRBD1,CASSQAPGQVNTGELFF,TGCGCCAGCAGCCAAGCCCCGGGACAGGTGAATACCGGGGAGCTGTTTTTT
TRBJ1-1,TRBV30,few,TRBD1,CAWSDDPGGSPEAFF,TGTGCCTGGAGTGACGACCCAGGGGGTAGCCCTGAAGCTTTCTTT
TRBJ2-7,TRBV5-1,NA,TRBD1,CASSPAPTGVGEQYF,TGCGCCAGCAGCCCGGCACCCACAGGGGTCGGGGAGCAGTACTTC
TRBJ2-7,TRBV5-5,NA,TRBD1,CASSWGQGSSYEQYF,TGTGCCAGCAGCTGGGGACAGGGGAGCTCCTACGAGCAGTACTTC